This TCR beta chain emerged from a study of blood T cell repertoires in COVID-19 (dated by TCRdb to about 2020). About the study as a whole: The collaborator samples originated in the United States, Italy and Spain and spanned the acute and convalescent phases of COVID-19. The material from the prospective study consisted of cDNA or gDNA derived from T cells, B-cell-depleted T cells, or PBMCs. Deeply sampled blood TCRbeta repertoires from subjects exposed to, actively infected with, or recovered from COVID-19 were included in the dataset. The repertoires were released in a freely available public database intended as a resource for research on the immune response to SARS-CoV-2. The samples were drawn from two sources: the first 160 participants of the ongoing ImmuneRACE study, and 1,200 or so subjects contributed by 6 global collaborators. Sample metadata almost always included a de-identified subject ID, COVID-19 status, age in years and sex. Where available, HLA class I and class II types were taken from metadata supplied by the sample provider and were not determined by assay-based typing. Overall results and qualifications from the work: The amount of clinical and demographic metadata varied by source and participant and was provided uncurated.

Collaborating institutions collected whole blood in K2EDTA tubes following their own protocols. For TCRbeta analysis, collaborators shipped samples as frozen whole blood, isolated PBMCs, or DNA extracted from either of those sample types. For this clone: Its antigen specificity is not known. Base qualities are missing; no much larger clone stands one base away.

Its CDR3 holds 15 amino acids, cysteine through phenylalanine. Of all the DNA, just the CDR3 is kept, 45 bases in frame from base 1. V and J are truncated by 0 bases and 1 base respectively, leaving an intervening sequence of 9 bases. The germline V gene specifies KGHSH as CDR1 and LQKENI as CDR2. The immunoSEQ Assay, a bias-controlled multiplex PCR, was used to amplify TCRbeta CDR3 regions from genomic DNA. Turning to the authors' computational methods: Within the assay, amplification of reference gene primers was used to estimate how many nucleated cells each sample contained. To quantify the absolute abundance of each unique TCRbeta CDR3 rearrangement, sequence reads were collapsed and filtered. For each sample, productive Simpson clonality was calculated as the square root of Simpson's diversity index across productive rearrangements. Not all clones reach the TCRdb copy of this immuneACCESS table, which keeps in-frame sequences only. Checked studies attribute under half of the gap to unresolved V genes and leave the rest unexplained. V and J calls and clone size follow that table, whereas D and trimming were derived from the DNA. For this sample the table gives some 100,000 clones, of which 80% to 90% were detected only once. The ten largest clones capture less than 15% of the sample.

The rearrangement joined TRBV18 to TRBJ2-5; a confident D gene designation cannot be given. The sequenced material came from peripheral blood. The clonotype was recovered from a human donor in a cohort sampled during active COVID-19. The DNA sequence reads TGTGCCAGCTCACCACCAGTATGGCTCCAAGAGACCCAGTACTTC. This translates into CASSPPVWLQETQYF.